One sample yielded the 9 T cell receptor beta chains listed below, sequenced in a study of tumor-infiltrating lymphocytes in oesophageal squamous cell carcinoma. TCRdb used MiXCR to reprocess the PCR reads, holding one entry per CDR3 protein. The sample carries tens of thousands of distinct CDR3 sequences, roughly 40% recorded once. Sample: esophageal tumor tissue. All receptors come from a male donor with esophageal squamous cell carcinoma.

The rearrangement links TRBV11-2 to TRBJ2-1, with 8 bases fitting TRBD2. The CDR3 has 15 residues. The V and J ends lost 5 bases and 5 bases, in that order; junction bases with no gene match: 8. Germline values: CDR1 SGHAT, CDR2 FQNNGV. CDR3 bases: TGTGCCAGCAGCCCACAACGACTAGCGAACAATGAGCAGTTCTTC. Its protein product is CASSPQRLANNEQFF.

The rearrangement uses TRBV7-2 and TRBJ2-5, with TRBD2 matching over 7 bases. The closer fit of TRBJ2-1 to the DNA end suggests the J call may be wrong. The CDR3 length is 16 residues. CDR1 is SGHTA and CDR2 is FQGNSA in the germline V gene. The CDR3 DNA reads TGTGCCAGCAGCTTAGCGTCAGGACTAGTGGAAAATGAGCAGTTCTTC. Amino acid sequence: CASSLASGLVENEQFF.

This clonotype is labeled as medium-sized. The chain joins TRBV7-9 to TRBJ2-4, with TRBD1 as a possible D gene (6 bases). CDR1 is SEHNR and CDR2 is FQNEAQ in the germline V gene (reference sequence). The length of the CDR3 is 15 residues. The V gene lost 4 bases and the J gene lost 6 bases, with 16 bases spanning the gap. CDR3 sequence (DNA): TGTGCCAGCAGCTCAGGAATGGGGGCTGGAAACATTCAGTACTTC. It specifies CASSSGMGAGNIQYF.

This clonotype has a count of ten or more. This chain links TRBV11-2 with TRBJ2-1; D gene ambiguous. CDR3 size: 13 residues. Trimming shortened V by 3 bases and J by 12 bases, and 15 bases separated the two germline ends. Per the germline V gene, CDR1 is SGHAT and CDR2 is FQNNGV. This chain's CDR3 is CASSFPTTPTQFF. The CDR3 bases are TGTGCCAGCAGCTTTCCTACCACACCGACGCAGTTCTTC.

The sample holds a few counts of this clonotype. The conserved phenylalanine or tryptophan normally closing the CDR3 is absent here, so this likely arose from a read error. The DNA is omitted, as the CDR3 cannot be located on it reliably, and the CDR3 follows TCRdb's listing. This rearrangement joins TRBV10-3 to TRBJ2-5; no check of the table's D call, TRBD1, against the DNA was made. The CDR3 length is 17 residues, termini included. Germline lookup yields CDR1 ENHRY and CDR2 SYGVKD. CDR3 amino acids: CAISESGQAFDRYTFGS.

This clonotype was picked up many times. A much larger clone differs from this one at a single base, so this may be a read error. The gene calls are TRBV7-8 and TRBJ2-1; TRBD1 is a possible D gene (5 bases). The CDR3 contains 12 residues. The V end was cut by 1 base, the J end by 15 bases, with 13 bases between. In germline, CDR1 is SGHVS, CDR2 FQNEAQ. CDR3 sequence: CASSLVWGYSFF. As DNA, the CDR3 is TGTGCCAGCAGCTTAGTTTGGGGCTATTCGTTCTTC.

V is TRBV7-2 and J is TRBJ2-4, with 8 bases identical to TRBD2. The J call may not be correct, given that the DNA end is closer to TRBJ2-6. Germline V gives CDR1 SGHTA, CDR2 FQGNSA. The CDR3 totals 17 residues. This CDR3 is CASSPGTRASGANVLTF. The DNA of the CDR3 is TGTGCCAGCAGCCCCGGGACTAGAGCATCTGGGGCCAACGTCCTGACTTTC.

This clonotype appeared many times. V is TRBV11-1 and J is TRBJ2-2, with 8 bases that match TRBD2. Germline V gene lookup returns CDR1 SGHAT and CDR2 FQDESV (reference sequence). With 5 bases clipped from V and 3 bases from J, the junction kept 5 bases outside the gene matches. The length of the CDR3 is 15 residues. CDR3 DNA sequence: TGTGCCAGCAGCCTGGGACTAGTAGACACCGGGGAGCTGTTTTTT. Protein product: CASSLGLVDTGELFF.

On this clonotype itself: It is likely a read error, because the conserved phenylalanine at the end of the CDR3 is missing. No DNA is shown, since the ends of the CDR3 on it are uncertain; the CDR3 is the one TCRdb lists. The V call is TRBV14, the J call TRBJ1-1. The germline V gene encodes CDR1 SGHDN and CDR2 FVKESK. The CDR3 contains 13 residues when both ends are counted. This chain's CDR3 is CASSLGYEQYFGP.